This TCR beta chain appears in the sequencing data of a study of blood T cell repertoires in COVID-19. Study at large: COVID-19 samples, acute and convalescent, were from the United States, Italy and Spain. PBMCs, B-cell-depleted T cells, or T cells provided the cDNA or gDNA that made up the material.

In the original workflow: Amplification of reference gene primers was used by the study to estimate nucleated cell counts. Data came from immunoSEQ multiplex PCR; TCRdb stores just in-frame clones and leaves some out. Clonal size and the V and J genes are those of that table, whereas D and trimming came from the DNA. Counted here are about 140,000 clones, 75% to 85% occurring once; the ten biggest clones make up 4%. Per germline, CDR1 SGHRS and CDR2 YFSETQ. Trimming removed 7 bases from V and 0 bases from J; junction bases left unmatched: 7. The CDR3 contains 15 residues. V gene TRBV5-1 combines with J gene TRBJ2-1; 7 bases fit TRBD2. The sample comprised peripheral blood. This sequence was found in a woman of 80 years or more with acute or convalescent COVID-19. The CDR3 DNA is TGCGCCAGCGCTAGGGAGGGAAGCTCCTACAATGAGCAGTTCTTC. Translation: CASAREGSSYNEQFF.